This T cell receptor (beta chain) was captured by sequencing in a study of immune heterogeneity within non-small cell lung tumors. Across the study: In total, the tumors were 4 squamous cell carcinomas, roughly ten non-squamous carcinomas and 1 not otherwise specified.

Multiplex PCR amplified the TCR beta CDR3 region. Its first round ran for approximately 11 cycles with 32 V and 13 J primers. TCRdb reanalysed the multiplex PCR reads using MiXCR and keeps one entry per CDR3 protein. The table includes 20,000 to 25,000 distinct CDR3 sequences, over 25% detected once. At around 600 ng per sample, bulk tumor genomic DNA provided the template. Several far-apart biopsies were taken per primary tumor during surgery. Patients underwent curative surgery for untreated, newly diagnosed non-small cell lung cancer. All donors had received a new diagnosis of non-small cell lung cancer and were undergoing surgery with curative intent. The ends were cut back, 4 bases at V and 2 bases at J, with 16 bases in the middle. CDR1 and CDR2 from the germline V gene are MNHNS and SASEGT. This CDR3 region has 16 residues.

The TCR was taken from a man aged 35-49 years with non-small cell lung cancer. Sequenced input: lung tumor tissue. The chain carries TRBV6-1 and TRBJ2-3, with a possible D match to TRBD2 (5 bases). In DNA form, the CDR3 reads TGTGCCAGCAGTGCGGCGCGGGTCTCCTTCACAGATACGCAGTATTTT. It is translated as CASSAARVSFTDTQYF.